This TCR beta chain was sequenced during a study of shared clonotypes between healthy human individuals. Study observations and caveats: The study found about 4.6% of naive CD4 clonotypes shared across a few donors.

Germline CDR1 is MGHDK and CDR2 is SYGVNS. The CDR3 is 14 residues long. V shed 1 base and J shed 1 base, with 4 bases lying between them. With regard to this clone: Its antigen is undetermined.

Approximately 200 ng DNA, 25,000 to 35,000 T cell genomes, went into each sorted-subset replicate PCR. In the source study's methods: ImmunoSEQ junction-only sequences lacked quality scores, so their filtering differed. Sequencing was performed with immunoSEQ multiplex PCR; in TCRdb, only in-frame clones are kept and a portion is missing. Clone size and the V and J calls come from that table; the DNA yielded D and trimming. Among fewer than 3 million clones, less than 95% were seen once, and the ten largest hold 0.3% to 0.45%. The clonotype was recovered from a man aged 18 to 29 in good health. Some clones in this sample may be carry-over from other donors' samples. This chain joins TRBV25-1 and TRBJ2-2; D is uncertain. Sequencing input: naive CD4+ T cells from PBMCs. Subset of the sample: CD45RA+ positively selected. The CDR3 is CASSELGNTGELFF. In DNA form, the CDR3 reads TGTGCCAGCAGTGAATTAGGGAACACCGGGGAGCTGTTTTTT.